The T cell receptor beta chain under discussion was sequenced for a study of PD-L1 blockade in urothelial cancer. The cohort comprised individuals with locally advanced or metastatic urothelial carcinoma. Repertoires were generated with immunoSEQ multiplex PCR, while TCRdb's copy carries only in-frame clones and drops some. The data show 70,000 to 75,000 clones, 85% to 90% seen once. J lost 7 bases, V lost 6 bases, and 5 bases had no gene match. The CDR3 is made up of 13 amino acids. In germline, CDR1 is MNHEY, CDR2 SVGAGI. This clone appeared once. The chain links TRBV6-5 to TRBJ2-2, with TRBD1 identical over 7 bases. The source was PBMCs, collected around atezolizumab (anti-PD-L1) treatment. This TCR came from a man aged 60 to 75 with urothelial cancer. DNA for the CDR3: TGTGCCAGCAGGAGACAGGGCGTCGGGGAGCTGTTTTTT. It yields the protein CASRRQGVGELFF.